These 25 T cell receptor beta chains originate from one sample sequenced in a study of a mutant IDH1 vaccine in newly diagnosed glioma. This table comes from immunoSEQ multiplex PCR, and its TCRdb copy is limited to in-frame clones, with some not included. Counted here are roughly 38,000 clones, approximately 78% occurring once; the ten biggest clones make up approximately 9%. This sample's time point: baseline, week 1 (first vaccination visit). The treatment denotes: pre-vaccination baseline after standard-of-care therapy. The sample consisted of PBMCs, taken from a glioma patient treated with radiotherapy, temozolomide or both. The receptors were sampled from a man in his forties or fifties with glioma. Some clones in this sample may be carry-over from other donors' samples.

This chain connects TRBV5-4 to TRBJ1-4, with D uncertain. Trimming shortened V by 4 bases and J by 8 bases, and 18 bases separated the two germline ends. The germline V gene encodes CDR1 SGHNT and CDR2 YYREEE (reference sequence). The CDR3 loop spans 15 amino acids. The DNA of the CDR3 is TGTGCCAGCAGCCCCCATGTCGGGGAGAGGGAAAAACTGTTTTTT. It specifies CASSPHVGEREKLFF.

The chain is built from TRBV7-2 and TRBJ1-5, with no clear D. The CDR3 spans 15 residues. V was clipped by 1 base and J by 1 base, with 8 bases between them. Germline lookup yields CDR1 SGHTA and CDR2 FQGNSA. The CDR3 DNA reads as TGTGCCAGCAGCTTAGGGGGAAGCAGCAATCAGCCCCAGCATTTT. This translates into CASSLGGSSNQPQHF.

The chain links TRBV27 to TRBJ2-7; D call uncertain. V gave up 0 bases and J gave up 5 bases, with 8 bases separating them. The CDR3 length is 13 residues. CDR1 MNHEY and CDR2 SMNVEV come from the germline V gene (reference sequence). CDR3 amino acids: CASSLSRIHEQYF. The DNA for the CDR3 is TGTGCCAGCAGTTTATCTCGCATCCACGAGCAGTACTTC.

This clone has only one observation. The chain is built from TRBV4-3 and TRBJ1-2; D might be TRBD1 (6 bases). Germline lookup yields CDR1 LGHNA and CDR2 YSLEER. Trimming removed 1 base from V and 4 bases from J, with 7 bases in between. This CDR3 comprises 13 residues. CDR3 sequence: CASSQGTAYGYTF. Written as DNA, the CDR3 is TGCGCCAGCAGCCAAGGGACAGCCTATGGCTACACCTTC.

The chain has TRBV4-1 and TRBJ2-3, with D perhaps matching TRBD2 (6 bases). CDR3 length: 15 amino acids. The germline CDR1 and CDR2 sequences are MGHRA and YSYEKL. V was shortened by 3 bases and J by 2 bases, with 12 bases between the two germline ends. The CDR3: CASSQAGTATDTQYF. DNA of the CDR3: TGCGCCAGCAGCCAGGCGGGGACCGCCACAGATACGCAGTATTTT.

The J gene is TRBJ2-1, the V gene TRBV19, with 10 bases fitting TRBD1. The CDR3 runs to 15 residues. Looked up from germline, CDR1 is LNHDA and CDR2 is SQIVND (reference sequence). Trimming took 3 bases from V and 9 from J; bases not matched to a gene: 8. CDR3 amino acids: CASSIPGQGPREQFF. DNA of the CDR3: TGTGCCAGTAGTATTCCGGGACAGGGGCCACGTGAGCAGTTCTTC.

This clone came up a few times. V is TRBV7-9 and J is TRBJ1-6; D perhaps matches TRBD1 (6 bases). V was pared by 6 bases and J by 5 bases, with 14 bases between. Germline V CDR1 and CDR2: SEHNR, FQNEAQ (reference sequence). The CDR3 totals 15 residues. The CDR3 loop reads CASSRSGADNSPLHF. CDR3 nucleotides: TGTGCCAGCAGTCGATCGGGGGCCGATAATTCACCCCTCCACTTT. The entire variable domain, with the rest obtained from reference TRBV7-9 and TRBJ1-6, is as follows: DTGVSQNPRHKITKRGQNVTFRCDPISEHNRLYWYRQTLGQGPEFLTYFQNEAQLEKSRLLSDRFSAERPKGSFSTLEIQRTEQGDSAMYLCASSRSGADNSPLHFGNGTRLTVT.

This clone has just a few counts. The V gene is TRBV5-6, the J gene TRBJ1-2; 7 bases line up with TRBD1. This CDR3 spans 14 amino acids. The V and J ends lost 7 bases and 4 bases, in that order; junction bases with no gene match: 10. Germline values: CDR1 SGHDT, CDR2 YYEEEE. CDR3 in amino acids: CASRPPGTVYGYTF. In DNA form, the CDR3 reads TGTGCCAGCCGACCCCCAGGGACAGTCTATGGCTACACCTTC.

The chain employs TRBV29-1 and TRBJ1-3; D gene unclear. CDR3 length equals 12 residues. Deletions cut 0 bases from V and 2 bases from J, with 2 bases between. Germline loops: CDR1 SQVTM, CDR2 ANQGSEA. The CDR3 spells CSVEEAGNTIYF. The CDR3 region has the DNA TGCAGCGTTGAAGAGGCTGGAAACACCATATATTTT.

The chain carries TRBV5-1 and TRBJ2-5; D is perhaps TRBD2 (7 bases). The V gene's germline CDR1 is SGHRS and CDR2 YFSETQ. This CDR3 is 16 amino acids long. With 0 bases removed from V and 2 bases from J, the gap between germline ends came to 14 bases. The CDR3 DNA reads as TGCGCCAGCAGCTTGGGAGGGAGGGGGACACAAGAGACCCAGTACTTC. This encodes CASSLGGRGTQETQYF.

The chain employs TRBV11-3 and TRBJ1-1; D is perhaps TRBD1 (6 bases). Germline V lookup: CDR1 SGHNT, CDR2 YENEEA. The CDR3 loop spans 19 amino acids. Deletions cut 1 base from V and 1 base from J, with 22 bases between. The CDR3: CASSLVKRLDRFQNTEAFF. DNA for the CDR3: TGTGCCAGCAGCTTAGTTAAGAGGTTGGACAGATTTCAGAACACTGAAGCTTTCTTT.

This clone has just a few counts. The CDR3 DNA reads as TGTGCCTGGAGTGCCGATTTTCTCTCTGGAAACACCATATATTTT. This codes for CAWSADFLSGNTIYF. The J gene is TRBJ1-3, the V gene TRBV30; D call uncertain. Between the trimmed V and J ends, which lost 1 base and 0 bases, there was a span of 10 bases. This CDR3 has 15 residues. Germline CDR1 reads GTSNPN; CDR2 reads SVGIG (reference sequence).

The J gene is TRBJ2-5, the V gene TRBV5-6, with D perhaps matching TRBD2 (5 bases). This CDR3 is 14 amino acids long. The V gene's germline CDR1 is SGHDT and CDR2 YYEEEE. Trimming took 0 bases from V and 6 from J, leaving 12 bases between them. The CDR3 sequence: CASSLASGKKTQYF. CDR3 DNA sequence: TGTGCCAGCAGCTTGGCCTCGGGGAAGAAGACCCAGTACTTC.

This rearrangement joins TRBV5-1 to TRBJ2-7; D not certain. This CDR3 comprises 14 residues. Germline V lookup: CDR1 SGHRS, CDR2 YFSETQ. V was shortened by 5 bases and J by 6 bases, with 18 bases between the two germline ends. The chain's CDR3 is CASRGTYPSLEQYF. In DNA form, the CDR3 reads TGCGCCAGCAGGGGCACCTATCCCTCCCTCGAGCAGTACTTC.

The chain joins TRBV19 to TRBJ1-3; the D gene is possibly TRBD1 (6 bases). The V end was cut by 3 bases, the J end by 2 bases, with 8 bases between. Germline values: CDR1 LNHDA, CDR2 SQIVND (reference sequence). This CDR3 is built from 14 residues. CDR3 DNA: TGTGCCAGTAGTATGGGGGCCCCTGGAAACACCATATATTTT. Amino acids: CASSMGAPGNTIYF.

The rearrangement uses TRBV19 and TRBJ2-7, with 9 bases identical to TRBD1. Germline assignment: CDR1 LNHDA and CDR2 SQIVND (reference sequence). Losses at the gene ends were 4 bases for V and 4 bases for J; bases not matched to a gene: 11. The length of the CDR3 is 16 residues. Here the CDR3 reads CASSTPMDRGTYEQYF. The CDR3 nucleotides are TGTGCCAGTAGTACCCCCATGGACAGGGGAACGTACGAGCAGTACTTC.

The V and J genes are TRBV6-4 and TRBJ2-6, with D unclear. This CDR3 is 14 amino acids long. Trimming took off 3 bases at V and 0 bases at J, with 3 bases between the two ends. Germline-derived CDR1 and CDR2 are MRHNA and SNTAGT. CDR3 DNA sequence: TGTGCCAGCAGTGAGGGCTCTGGGGCCAACGTCCTGACTTTC. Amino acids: CASSEGSGANVLTF.

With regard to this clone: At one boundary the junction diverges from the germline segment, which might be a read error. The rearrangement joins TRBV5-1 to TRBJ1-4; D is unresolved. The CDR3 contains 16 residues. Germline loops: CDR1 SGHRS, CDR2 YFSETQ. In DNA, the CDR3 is TGCGCCAGCAGCTTGGCCCCAGGCACCGCCAATGGAAAACTGTTTTTT. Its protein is CASSLAPGTANGKLFF.

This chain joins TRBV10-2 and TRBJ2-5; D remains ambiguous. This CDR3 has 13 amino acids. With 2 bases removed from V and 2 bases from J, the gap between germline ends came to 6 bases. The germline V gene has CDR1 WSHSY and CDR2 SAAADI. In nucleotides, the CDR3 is TGCGCCAGCAGTGAGAACGGACAAGAGACCCAGTACTTC. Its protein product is CASSENGQETQYF.

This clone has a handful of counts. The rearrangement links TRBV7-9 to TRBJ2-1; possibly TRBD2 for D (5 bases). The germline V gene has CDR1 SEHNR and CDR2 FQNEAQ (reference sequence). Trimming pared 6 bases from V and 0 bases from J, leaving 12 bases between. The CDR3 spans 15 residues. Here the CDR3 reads CASSFTGFSYNEQFF. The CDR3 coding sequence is TGTGCCAGCAGTTTCACGGGGTTCTCCTACAATGAGCAGTTCTTC.

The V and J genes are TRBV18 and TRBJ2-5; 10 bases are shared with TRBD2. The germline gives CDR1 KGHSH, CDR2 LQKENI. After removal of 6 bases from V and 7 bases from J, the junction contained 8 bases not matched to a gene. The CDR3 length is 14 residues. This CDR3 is CASSPQLAGTTQYF. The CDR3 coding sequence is TGTGCCAGCTCGCCTCAACTAGCGGGGACGACCCAGTACTTC.

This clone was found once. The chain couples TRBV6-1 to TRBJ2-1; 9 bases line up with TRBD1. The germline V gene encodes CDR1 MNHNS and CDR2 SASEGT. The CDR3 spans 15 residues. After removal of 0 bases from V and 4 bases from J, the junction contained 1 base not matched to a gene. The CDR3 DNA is TGTGCCAGCAGTGAAGCCGGGACAGGGTACAATGAGCAGTTCTTC. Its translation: CASSEAGTGYNEQFF.

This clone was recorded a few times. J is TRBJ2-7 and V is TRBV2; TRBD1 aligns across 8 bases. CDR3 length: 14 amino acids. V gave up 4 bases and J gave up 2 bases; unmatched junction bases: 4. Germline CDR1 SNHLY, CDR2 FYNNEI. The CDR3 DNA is TGTGCCAGCAGTGGGGACAGGTTGGCCTACGAGCAGTACTTC. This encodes CASSGDRLAYEQYF.

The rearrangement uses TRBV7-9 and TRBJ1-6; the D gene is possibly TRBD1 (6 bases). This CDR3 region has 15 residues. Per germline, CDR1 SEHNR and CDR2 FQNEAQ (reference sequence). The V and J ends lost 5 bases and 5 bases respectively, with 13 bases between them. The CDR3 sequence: CASSPGHNDNSPLHF. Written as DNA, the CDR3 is TGTGCCAGCAGCCCGGGACACAACGATAATTCACCCCTCCACTTT.

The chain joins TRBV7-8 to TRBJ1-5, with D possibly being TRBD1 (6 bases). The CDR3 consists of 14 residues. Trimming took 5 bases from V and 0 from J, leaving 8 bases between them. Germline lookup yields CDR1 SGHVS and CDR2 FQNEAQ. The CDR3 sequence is CASSPDSSNQPQHF. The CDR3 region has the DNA TGTGCCAGCAGCCCGGACAGTAGCAATCAGCCCCAGCATTTT.